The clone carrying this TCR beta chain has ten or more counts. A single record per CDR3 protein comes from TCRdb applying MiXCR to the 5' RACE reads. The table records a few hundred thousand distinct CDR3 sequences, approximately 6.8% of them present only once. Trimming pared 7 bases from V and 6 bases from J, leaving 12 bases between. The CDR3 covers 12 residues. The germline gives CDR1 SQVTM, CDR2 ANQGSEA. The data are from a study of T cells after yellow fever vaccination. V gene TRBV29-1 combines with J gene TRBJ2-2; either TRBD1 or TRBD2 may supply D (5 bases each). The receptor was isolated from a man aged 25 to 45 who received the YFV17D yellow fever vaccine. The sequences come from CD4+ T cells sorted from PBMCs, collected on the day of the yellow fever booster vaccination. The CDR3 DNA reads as TGCAGCGCCGCCGGGGCTGCCGGGGAGCTGTTTTTT. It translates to CSAAGAAGELFF.